This is a list of T cell receptor beta chains from one sample in a study of vaccination and CD4 T cells after COVID-19. TCRdb ran MiXCR on the PCR reads and lists one entry per CDR3 protein. The sample lists about 11,000 distinct CDR3 sequences, roughly 67% seen once, with 11% to 15% in the top ten. Their antigens are not known. Input material: CD4+ T cells from blood, cultured in vitro. These receptor sequences come from a human donor who had recovered from COVID-19. Both conserved end residues are part of each CDR3. D genes are given only for firm matches. The size field is filled for only some rows; it gives once, few, many or a size class.

J gene,clone size,V gene,D gene,CDR3 protein,CDR3 DNA
TRBJ1-4,NA,TRBV20-1,NA,CSASLGANEKLFF,TGCAGTGCTTCCCTCGGGGCGAATGAAAAACTGTTTTTT
TRBJ2-1,once,TRBV7-3,TRBD1,CASSPGPGQGGDEQFF,TGTGCCAGCAGCCCCGGCCCCGGACAGGGTGGCGATGAGCAGTTCTTC
TRBJ1-1,NA,TRBV20-1,NA,CSASPGTYNTEAFF,TGCAGTGCTAGTCCCGGGACATACAACACTGAAGCTTTCTTT
TRBJ1-5,few,TRBV2,NA,CASSDMSNQPQHF,TGTGCCAGCAGTGACATGTCCAATCAGCCCCAGCATTTT
TRBJ1-1,few,TRBV6-1,TRBD1,CASSTKDRGFNTEAFF,TGTGCCAGCAGTACCAAGGACAGGGGGTTCAACACTGAAGCTTTCTTT
TRBJ1-5,NA,TRBV9,TRBD1,CASSEGTVGNQPQHF,TGTGCCAGCAGCGAAGGGACAGTCGGCAATCAGCCCCAGCATTTT
TRBJ2-3,NA,TRBV7-2,TRBD2,CASSIGLGGSGTQYF,TGTGCCAGCAGCATAGGACTAGGAGGGTCCGGGACGCAGTATTTT
TRBJ1-1,NA,TRBV12-3/TRBV12-4,TRBD1,CASSLRGLTEAFF,TGTGCCAGCAGTTTAAGGGGGCTCACTGAAGCTTTCTTT
TRBJ2-7,NA,TRBV2,TRBD2,CASRKGLAGISYEQYF,TGTGCCAGCCGAAAGGGGCTAGCGGGGATCTCCTACGAGCAGTACTTC
TRBJ1-1,NA,TRBV19,NA,CASRETGLGTEAFF,TGTGCCAGTAGGGAAACAGGGTTGGGCACTGAAGCTTTCTTT
TRBJ2-4,once,TRBV11-3,TRBD1,CASSLDQGVGIQYF,TGTGCCAGCAGCTTAGATCAGGGGGTGGGCATTCAGTACTTC
TRBJ1-2,few,TRBV7-2,TRBD1,CASSRGRGDGYTF,TGTGCCAGCAGCCGTGGCAGGGGGGATGGCTACACCTTC
TRBJ1-2,NA,TRBV2,NA,CASSSGGYTF,TGTGCCAGCAGCTCCGGAGGCTACACCTTC
TRBJ2-7,NA,TRBV20-1,TRBD2,CSAGGDYEQYF,TGCAGTGCTGGGGGGGACTACGAGCAGTACTTC
TRBJ1-1,NA,TRBV6-1,NA,CASSLGHPNTEAFF,TGTGCCAGCAGCCTCGGACATCCGAACACTGAAGCTTTCTTT
TRBJ1-6,NA,TRBV6-5,TRBD1,CASSWGQGNSPLHF,TGTGCCAGCAGTTGGGGACAGGGGAATTCACCCCTCCACTTT
TRBJ1-2,few,TRBV20-1,TRBD1,CSALEEGAEGYTF,TGCAGTGCTCTCGAAGAGGGGGCGGAAGGCTACACCTTC
TRBJ1-5,few,TRBV20-1,NA,CSARGQGIQPQHF,TGCAGTGCTCGCGGGCAGGGCATCCAGCCCCAGCATTTT
TRBJ1-2,NA,TRBV6-1,NA,CASQGQNYGYTF,TGTGCCAGCCAAGGACAGAACTATGGCTACACCTTC
TRBJ2-3,NA,TRBV24-1,NA,CATSDRGDTQYF,TGTGCCACCAGTGACAGGGGAGATACGCAGTATTTT
TRBJ1-5,few,TRBV19,NA,CASSPSGTPYSNQPQHF,TGTGCCAGTAGCCCGAGCGGGACACCATATAGCAATCAGCCCCAGCATTTT
TRBJ1-2,NA,TRBV19,TRBD1,CASSADRAYGYTF,TGTGCCAGTAGCGCCGACAGGGCCTATGGCTACACCTTC
TRBJ2-5,NA,TRBV12-3/TRBV12-4,NA,CASSFGAGETQYF,NA
TRBJ1-1,few,TRBV7-9,NA,CASSSGFLENTEAFF,TGTGCCAGCAGCTCCGGGTTTTTAGAGAACACTGAAGCTTTCTTT
TRBJ1-1,NA,TRBV10-3,NA,CASSPRWLEAFF,TGTGCCAGCAGTCCTCGTTGGCTTGAAGCTTTCTTT
TRBJ1-1,NA,TRBV19,TRBD1,CASSMTGMNTEAFF,TGTGCCAGTAGTATGACAGGGATGAACACTGAAGCTTTCTTT
TRBJ1-1,NA,TRBV19,NA,CASEGGTEAFF,TGTGCCTCTGAAGGGGGCACTGAAGCTTTCTTT
TRBJ1-5,NA,TRBV6-2/TRBV6-3,NA,CASSLGGGQPQHF,TGTGCCAGCAGTTTAGGGGGAGGACAGCCCCAGCATTTT
TRBJ1-1,few,TRBV15,TRBD1,CATSREELDRAAFF,TGTGCCACCAGCAGAGAGGAGCTCGACAGGGCAGCTTTCTTT
TRBJ1-2,few,TRBV7-2,NA,CASSSPLTHGYTF,TGTGCCAGCAGCTCGCCCTTGACACATGGCTACACCTTC
TRBJ1-5,once,TRBV11-2,NA,CASSLDRRQPQHF,TGTGCCAGCAGCTTAGATCGAAGACAGCCCCAGCATTTT
TRBJ2-1,medium-sized,TRBV6-2/TRBV6-3,TRBD2,CASSYYSGRGEQFF,TGTGCCAGCAGTTATTATAGCGGGAGAGGTGAGCAGTTCTTC
TRBJ1-2,few,TRBV20-1,TRBD1,CSARGGQGAGLDGYTF,TGCAGTGCTAGAGGAGGACAGGGGGCGGGATTGGATGGCTACACCTTC
TRBJ2-7,once,TRBV19,NA,CASSMGQATYEQYF,TGTGCCAGTAGTATGGGTCAGGCGACCTACGAGCAGTACTTC
TRBJ2-5,NA,TRBV10-2,TRBD2,CASSRRGRGETQYF,TGCGCCAGCAGCCGACGGGGGAGGGGAGAGACCCAGTACTTC
TRBJ1-1,few,TRBV20-1,NA,CSATGWGEAFF,TGCAGTGCTACAGGGTGGGGTGAAGCTTTCTTT
TRBJ1-5,NA,TRBV2,NA,CASSASRGGANQPQHF,TGTGCCAGCAGTGCCTCTAGGGGGGGGGCGAATCAGCCCCAGCATTTT
TRBJ2-4,NA,TRBV4-2,NA,CASSQERVALGAKNIQYF,TGTGCCAGCAGCCAGGAGAGGGTGGCCCTGGGGGCCAAAAACATTCAGTACTTC
TRBJ1-1,NA,TRBV29-1,TRBD1,CSVARQGNTEAFF,TGCAGCGTTGCGAGACAGGGGAACACTGAAGCTTTCTTT
TRBJ2-2,few,TRBV6-1,NA,CASTQSSTSDNTGELFF,TGTGCCAGCACCCAATCGTCGACATCCGATAACACCGGGGAGCTGTTTTTT
TRBJ2-5,few,TRBV15,TRBD2,CATSRDSTSGRLGDETQYF,TGTGCCACCAGCAGAGATAGTACTAGCGGGCGTTTAGGGGATGAGACCCAGTACTTC
TRBJ1-1,few,TRBV5-1,TRBD1,CASSQQGAYTEAFF,TGCGCCAGCAGCCAACAGGGGGCGTACACTGAAGCTTTCTTT
TRBJ2-7,NA,TRBV1,NA,CTSSQGVLYEQYF,TGCACCAGCAGCCAAGGGGTTCTCTACGAGCAGTACTTC
TRBJ1-5,NA,TRBV7-9,NA,CASSLGTANQPQHF,TGTGCCAGCAGCTTAGGGACAGCAAATCAGCCCCAGCATTTT
TRBJ1-2,NA,TRBV19,NA,CASSIGRREGGRYGYTF,TGTGCCAGTAGTATAGGGCGCAGGGAGGGAGGGCGGTATGGCTACACCTTC
TRBJ1-5,NA,TRBV19,NA,CASTRHGRSHSNQPQHF,TGTGCCAGTACCCGACACGGCAGATCCCATAGCAATCAGCCCCAGCATTTT
TRBJ2-7,NA,TRBV6-5,NA,CASSLPGSYEQYF,TGTGCCAGCAGTTTGCCAGGGAGCTACGAGCAGTACTTC